A single T cell receptor beta chain is shown here with its context. Its specificity is not known. Researchers reported that TCR beta cDNA libraries carried unique molecular identifiers. Each sample of about 0.95 to 10 million input T cells yielded around 500,000 cDNA molecules, so each molecule approximated one T cell. Each CDR3 protein is one row after TCRdb ran MiXCR on the PCR reads. The sample carries about 820,000 distinct CDR3 sequences, approximately 57% recorded once. The sample is drawn from a study of post-analysis software for immune sequencing data. General observations from the study: For normalized Chao1 diversity, multiple sclerosis patients scored significantly lower than controls did. Strong same-batch co-clustering of samples appeared with F measure clustering. There were roughly five TRBV segments more frequent in patients than controls, and TRBV5-6, TRBV5-1 and TRBV20-1 were among them.

The CDR3 length is 13 residues. Trimming left V 0 bases short and J 5 bases short, with 8 bases between. Looked up from germline, CDR1 is SGHKS and CDR2 is YYEKEE (reference sequence). The clonotype was recovered from a girl aged 5-17 years with multiple sclerosis. Source material: blood. The chain links TRBV5-5 to TRBJ1-1, with D unresolved. The DNA of the CDR3 is TGTGCCAGCAGCTTGGTGGCGGGGACTGAAGCTTTCTTT. Residues: CASSLVAGTEAFF.